The 31 T cell receptor beta chains listed next were all sequenced from one sample in a study of cytomegalovirus exposure and HLA in healthy donors. PCR amplification relied on 60 Vbeta primers (plus 13 Jbeta primers). This table comes from immunoSEQ multiplex PCR, and its TCRdb copy is limited to in-frame clones, with some not included. The clone table shows some 110,000 clones, with the ten largest holding 6.8%. What was sequenced was PBMCs. These receptor sequences come from a man between 40 and 49 years old in good health and CMV-seropositive.

CDR3 amino acids: CASSELAGAGEQFF. The CDR3 nucleotides read TGTGCCAGCAGTGAACTAGCGGGAGCAGGTGAGCAGTTCTTC. The chain links TRBV25-1 to TRBJ2-1; 10 nucleotides line up with TRBD2. Trimming cost V 2 bases and J 9 bases; bases outside gene matches: 4. The CDR3 totals 14 residues. Germline CDR1 is MGHDK and CDR2 is SYGVNS.

The J gene is TRBJ2-7, the V gene TRBV29-1; D is unresolved. Germline CDR1 SQVTM, CDR2 ANQGSEA. The CDR3 consists of 13 residues. Trimming stripped 6 bases from V and 0 bases from J, with 12 bases between. The CDR3 DNA is TGCAGCGTCGTGGGCAGTCGCTCCTACGAGCAGTACTTC. It translates to CSVVGSRSYEQYF.

The chain employs TRBV27 and TRBJ2-3; maybe TRBD2 (5 bases). CDR3 length: 14 amino acids. From germline, CDR1 is MNHEY and CDR2 SMNVEV (reference sequence). Trimming removed 6 bases from V and 0 bases from J, with 10 bases in between. Here the CDR3 reads CASRLDSSTDTQYF. CDR3 DNA: TGTGCCAGCAGGTTGGACTCTAGCACAGATACGCAGTATTTT.

This chain uses TRBV2 with TRBJ1-1; 7 bases map to TRBD1. The V gene's germline CDR1 is SNHLY and CDR2 FYNNEI. The trim removed 5 bases at V and 2 bases at J, leaving 17 bases unmatched. CDR3 length: 18 amino acids. In DNA, the CDR3 is TGTGCCAGCAGTCCACCAGGAGGGACAGCCCAGGGTAACACTGAAGCTTTCTTT. Amino acid sequence: CASSPPGGTAQGNTEAFF.

The chain carries TRBV5-1 and TRBJ2-7; 12 bases are a match to TRBD1. This CDR3 spans 14 amino acids. V trimming: 4 bases; J trimming: 5 bases; junction bases outside the gene matches: 4. Germline V gene lookup returns CDR1 SGHRS and CDR2 YFSETQ. This chain's CDR3 is CASSPGQGADEQYF. In DNA form, the CDR3 reads TGCGCCAGCAGCCCGGGACAGGGGGCAGACGAGCAGTACTTC.

J is TRBJ2-1 and V is TRBV5-4; maybe TRBD1 (5 bases). Trimming stripped 0 bases from V and 4 bases from J, with 11 bases between. The CDR3 spans 15 residues. The germline V gene encodes CDR1 SGHNT and CDR2 YYREEE (reference sequence). The CDR3 DNA is TGTGCCAGCAGCTTGGAAGGGGTCGTATACAATGAGCAGTTCTTC. It encodes CASSLEGVVYNEQFF.

The chain couples TRBV6-5 to TRBJ2-3; D perhaps matches TRBD1 (6 bases). The CDR3 is 14 residues long. Trimming shortened V by 2 bases and J by 3 bases, and 9 bases separated the two germline ends. Per germline, CDR1 MNHEY and CDR2 SVGAGI. The CDR3 region is CASSYGGETDTQYF. The CDR3 bases are TGTGCCAGCAGTTACGGGGGCGAAACAGATACGCAGTATTTT.

V gene TRBV10-3 combines with J gene TRBJ2-7; 9 bases fit TRBD2. CDR3 length: 19 residues. The junction had 21 bases not matched to a gene; V was cut back by 2 bases and J by 7 bases. Germline values: CDR1 ENHRY, CDR2 SYGVKD. The CDR3: CAISEIYGGRREGRGEQYF. CDR3 nucleotide sequence: TGTGCCATCAGTGAGATCTACGGAGGGCGGCGGGAGGGGAGAGGAGAGCAGTACTTC.

The chain recombines TRBV5-8 with TRBJ2-1; the match to TRBD2 covers 8 bases. The V and J ends lost 2 bases and 2 bases, in that order; junction bases with no gene match: 3. Germline V gives CDR1 SGHTS, CDR2 YDEGEE. The CDR3 length is 15 residues. The chain's CDR3 is CASSFGLAPYNEQFF. CDR3 DNA sequence: TGTGCCAGCAGCTTCGGACTAGCCCCCTACAATGAGCAGTTCTTC.

The chain carries TRBV28 and TRBJ1-1; 7 nucleotides align to TRBD1. This CDR3 region has 12 residues. V gave up 2 bases and J gave up 11 bases; unmatched junction bases: 5. Germline values: CDR1 MDHEN, CDR2 SYDVKM. The CDR3 DNA reads TGTGCCAGCAGTTTAGCCACAGGGGATGCTTTCTTT. This encodes CASSLATGDAFF. Full variable domain (missing parts from reference TRBV28 and TRBJ1-1): DVKVTQSSRYLVKRTGEKVFLECVQDMDHENMFWYRQDPGLGLRLIYFSYDVKMKEKGDIPEGYSVSREKKERFSLILESASTNQTSMYLCASSLATGDAFFGQGTRLTVV.

Concerning this clone: At one end, the junction sequence differs from germline, possibly due to a read error. The V gene is TRBV7-3, the J gene TRBJ2-7; D might be TRBD2 (5 bases). The CDR3 contains 13 residues. Germline V lookup: CDR1 SGHTA, CDR2 FQGTGA. CDR3 sequence: CASSLRGSLAQDF. Written as DNA, the CDR3 is TGTGCCAGCAGCTTAAGAGGCTCCCTAGCCCAGGACTTC. The full variable domain, in which reference TRBV7-3 and TRBJ2-7 provide the parts outside the CDR3, is GAGVSQTPSNKVTEKGKYVELRCDPISGHTALYWYRQSLGQGPEFLIYFQGTGAADDSGLPNDRFFAVRPEGSVSTLKIQRTERGDSAVYLCASSLRGSLAQDFGPGTRLTVT.

The rearrangement joins TRBV5-1 to TRBJ2-7, with 9 positions matching TRBD2. The CDR3 spans 17 residues. Germline CDR1 and CDR2: SGHRS and YFSETQ. The junction had 11 bases not matched to a gene; V was cut back by 0 bases and J by 4 bases. The CDR3, as DNA: TGCGCCAGCAGCTTGGGAGTAGCGGGAGTTAGTATATACGAGCAGTACTTC. Its translation: CASSLGVAGVSIYEQYF.

CDR3 loop: CASTSGTGGGEQYF. CDR3 bases: TGCGCCAGCACTTCCGGGACAGGGGGCGGCGAGCAGTACTTC. The genes are TRBV10-2 and TRBJ2-7; 12 bases line up with TRBD1. CDR3 length: 14 residues. V gave up 7 bases and J gave up 6 bases; unmatched junction bases: 7. Germline V gene sequence: CDR1 WSHSY, CDR2 SAAADI.

The chain combines TRBV5-1 with TRBJ2-3; 7 bases agree with TRBD2. V was pared by 4 bases and J by 1 base, with 6 bases of the junction left unmatched. Germline V gene data show CDR1 as SGHRS and CDR2 as YFSETQ. This CDR3 region has 15 residues. This CDR3 is CASSHSSGGTDTQYF. The CDR3 DNA follows: TGCGCCAGCAGCCACTCTAGCGGAGGCACAGATACGCAGTATTTT. The full variable domain, completed using reference TRBV5-1 and TRBJ2-3, is KAGVTQTPRYLIKTRGQQVTLSCSPISGHRSVSWYQQTPGQGLQFLFEYFSETQRNKGNFPGRFSGRQFSNSRSEMNVSTLELGDSALYLCASSHSSGGTDTQYFGPGTRLTVL.

This chain connects TRBV27 to TRBJ2-7; 7 nucleotides line up with TRBD1. V was clipped by 2 bases and J by 3 bases; unmatched bases: 7. The V gene's germline CDR1 is MNHEY and CDR2 SMNVEV (reference sequence). The CDR3 runs 15 residues. Written as DNA, the CDR3 is TGTGCCAGCAGTTTAACAGGGGTCCCCTACTACGAGCAGTACTTC. Residues: CASSLTGVPYYEQYF.

The chain is built from TRBV6-1 and TRBJ2-1; 9 positions agree with TRBD1. Per germline, CDR1 MNHNS and CDR2 SASEGT. Trimming took 8 bases from V and 7 from J; bases not matched to a gene: 12. This CDR3 has 15 residues. This CDR3 is CASCGRDRVWNEQFF. The CDR3 DNA sequence: TGTGCCAGCTGCGGCCGGGACAGGGTGTGGAATGAGCAGTTCTTC.

J is TRBJ1-1 and V is TRBV28; D perhaps matches TRBD1 (5 bases). There are 14 residues in the CDR3. The V and J ends lost 2 bases and 1 base respectively, with 8 bases between them. The V gene's germline CDR1 is MDHEN and CDR2 SYDVKM. The CDR3 nucleotides are TGTGCCAGCAGTTTAATAGGGGCGAACACTGAAGCTTTCTTT. Encoded protein: CASSLIGANTEAFF.

This chain links TRBV14 with TRBJ2-7; 8 nucleotides align to TRBD2. Germline CDR1 is SGHDN and CDR2 is FVKESK. The CDR3 sequence is 17 residues long. J was trimmed by 1 base and V by 0 bases; bases with no gene match: 8. The CDR3: CASSQDIRTSSSYEQYF. The CDR3 DNA reads TGTGCCAGCAGCCAAGATATACGGACTAGCAGTTCCTACGAGCAGTACTTC.

The chain combines TRBV11-2 with TRBJ2-7, with D uncertain. V shed 5 bases and J shed 0 bases, with 5 bases lying between them. There are 12 residues in the CDR3. Looked up from germline, CDR1 is SGHAT and CDR2 is FQNNGV. The CDR3 here is CASSDSSYEQYF. The CDR3, as DNA: TGTGCCAGCAGCGATAGCTCCTACGAGCAGTACTTC.

This rearrangement joins TRBV5-1 to TRBJ2-3; D possibly corresponds to TRBD2 (6 bases). The CDR3 contains 14 residues. Between the trimmed V and J ends, which lost 1 base and 6 bases, there was a span of 12 bases. CDR1 SGHRS and CDR2 YFSETQ come from the germline V gene. In DNA form, the CDR3 reads TGCGCCAGCAGCTTGACTAGCTCGCCGGATACGCAGTATTTT. Translated, it gives CASSLTSSPDTQYF.

V usage is TRBV28 and J usage is TRBJ2-3, with a weak D call TRBD2 (5 bases). V was clipped by 6 bases and J by 0 bases, with 7 bases between them. The CDR3 runs 13 residues. CDR1 and CDR2 (germline): MDHEN, SYDVKM. CDR3 residues: CASRRVSTDTQYF. CDR3 in DNA: TGTGCCAGCAGGAGGGTAAGCACAGATACGCAGTATTTT.

This rearrangement joins TRBV7-3 to TRBJ2-5; TRBD1 agrees at 9 bases. V shed 5 bases, J shed 4 bases, and the junction held 8 bases outside the gene matches. Germline V gene data show CDR1 as SGHTA and CDR2 as FQGTGA. This CDR3 contains 15 residues. The CDR3 protein is CASSAGTGPLETQYF. CDR3 nucleotides: TGTGCCAGCAGCGCAGGGACAGGGCCCTTAGAGACCCAGTACTTC.

The chain uses TRBV4-1 and TRBJ2-7, with D possibly matching TRBD2 (6 bases). This CDR3 contains 15 residues. V shed 4 bases and J shed 2 bases, with 15 bases lying between them. Germline lookup yields CDR1 MGHRA and CDR2 YSYEKL. The CDR3 spells CASSPPGLTAYEQYF. The CDR3 DNA sequence: TGCGCCAGCAGCCCTCCGGGACTCACGGCCTACGAGCAGTACTTC.

This chain uses TRBV29-1 with TRBJ1-1; 8 nucleotides match TRBD1. Germline V CDR1 and CDR2: SQVTM, ANQGSEA. V gave up 6 bases and J gave up 4 bases; unmatched junction bases: 7. The CDR3 extends over 13 amino acids. The CDR3: CSVPTGESTEAFF. The CDR3 bases are TGCAGCGTCCCGACAGGGGAAAGCACTGAAGCTTTCTTT.

The J gene is TRBJ1-3, the V gene TRBV7-9, with 7 bases lining up with TRBD1. Trimming took 6 bases from V and 0 from J; bases not matched to a gene: 11. CDR3 length: 17 amino acids. CDR1 is SEHNR, CDR2 FQNEAQ, per germline (reference sequence). The CDR3 loop is CASSSLPRDSSGNTIYF. The CDR3 DNA reads as TGTGCCAGCAGTTCCCTCCCTCGGGACAGCTCTGGAAACACCATATATTTT.

The rearrangement links TRBV25-1 to TRBJ2-2; 8 bases align to TRBD1. The CDR3 sequence is 17 residues long. V gave up 8 bases and J gave up 0 bases; unmatched junction bases: 11. Looked up from germline, CDR1 is MGHDK and CDR2 is SYGVNS. The CDR3 here is CASLPPSGQANTGELFF. Here the CDR3 DNA reads TGTGCCAGCCTTCCGCCATCGGGACAGGCGAACACCGGGGAGCTGTTTTTT.

J is TRBJ2-5 and V is TRBV7-9; a possible D gene is TRBD1 (5 bases). The germline V and J ends were trimmed by 2 bases and 0 bases, with 10 bases remaining between them. CDR3 length equals 15 residues. Per the germline V gene, CDR1 is SEHNR and CDR2 is FQNEAQ (reference sequence). The CDR3 bases are TGTGCCAGCAGCTTATTTGGGGCAGACCAAGAGACCCAGTACTTC. Its protein is CASSLFGADQETQYF.

The chain recombines TRBV19 with TRBJ1-2; 7 bases agree with TRBD1. The CDR3 runs to 17 residues. The germline V gene encodes CDR1 LNHDA and CDR2 SQIVND (reference sequence). Unmatched junction bases numbered 12, after V lost 4 bases and J lost 1 base. The CDR3 here is CASSSWDSSLFNYGYTF. CDR3 DNA: TGTGCCAGTAGTAGCTGGGACAGCTCCCTCTTTAACTATGGCTACACCTTC.

The chain employs TRBV28 and TRBJ1-1; the D is unclear. The CDR3 is 14 residues long. The germline gives CDR1 MDHEN, CDR2 SYDVKM. V lost 7 bases, J lost 1 base, and 13 bases lay in between. The DNA of the CDR3 is TGTGCCAGCAACGATCCCGGAGGGAACACTGAAGCTTTCTTT. Translating it yields CASNDPGGNTEAFF. Looking up the rest from reference TRBV28 and TRBJ1-1 gives the full variable domain: DVKVTQSSRYLVKRTGEKVFLECVQDMDHENMFWYRQDPGLGLRLIYFSYDVKMKEKGDIPEGYSVSREKKERFSLILESASTNQTSMYLCASNDPGGNTEAFFGQGTRLTVV.

For the CDR3, the DNA is TGTGCCCAATCTAGCGGGAGGGCTTATGAGCAGTTCTTC. Amino acid sequence: CAQSSGRAYEQFF. The rearrangement joins TRBV30 to TRBJ2-1; 12 positions agree with TRBD2. Per the germline V gene, CDR1 is GTSNPN and CDR2 is SVGIG (reference sequence). J was trimmed by 8 bases and V by 8 bases; bases with no gene match: 7. This CDR3 is built from 13 residues.

This sequence joins TRBV10-3 and TRBJ1-2, with a tentative D call TRBD1 (5 bases). The V gene's germline CDR1 is ENHRY and CDR2 SYGVKD. The V end was cut by 5 bases, the J end by 8 bases, with 21 bases between. The CDR3 is 15 residues long. The DNA of the CDR3 is TGTGCCATCAGTTTCTTTCTAGGGGCAGAGAGCGGCTACACCTTC. Its translation is CAISFFLGAESGYTF.